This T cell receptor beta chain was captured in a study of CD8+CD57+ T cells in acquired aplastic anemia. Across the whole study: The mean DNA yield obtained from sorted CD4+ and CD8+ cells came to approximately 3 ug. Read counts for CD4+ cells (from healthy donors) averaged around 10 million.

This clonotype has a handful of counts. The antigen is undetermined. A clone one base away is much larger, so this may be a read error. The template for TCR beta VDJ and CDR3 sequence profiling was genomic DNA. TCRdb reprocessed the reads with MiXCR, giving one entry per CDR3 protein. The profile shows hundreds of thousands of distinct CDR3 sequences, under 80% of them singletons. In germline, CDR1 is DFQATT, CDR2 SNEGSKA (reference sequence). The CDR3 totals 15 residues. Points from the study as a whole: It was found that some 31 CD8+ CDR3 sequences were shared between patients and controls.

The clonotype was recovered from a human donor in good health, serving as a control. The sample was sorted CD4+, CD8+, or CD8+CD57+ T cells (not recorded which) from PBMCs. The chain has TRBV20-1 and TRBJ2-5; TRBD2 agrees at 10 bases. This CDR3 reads CSAADSGRFQETQYF. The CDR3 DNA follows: TGCAGTGCTGCCGATAGCGGGAGGTTCCAAGAGACCCAATACTTC.